The rows below give T cell receptor beta chains drawn from one sample of a study of siplizumab effects on memory and regulatory T cells. Profiled with immunoSEQ multiplex PCR; TCRdb holds only in-frame clones, not every one. This sample carries roughly 120,000 clones, approximately 94% of them seen once, and the ten largest clones take roughly 1.5%. Sequenced input: non-Treg CD4+ T cells sorted from blood. The receptors shown here come from a human donor in good health. Each CDR3 is given with its conserved first and last residue. D genes are given only for firm matches. Expanded clones get a size class; other rows say once, few or many, or leave the size out.

size	D	V	J	CDR3	DNA
NA	NA	TRBV18	TRBJ2-5	CASSTQEAGIAETQYF	TGTGCCAGCTCCACACAAGAGGCGGGGATCGCGGAGACCCAGTACTTC
once	TRBD2	TRBV6-5	TRBJ2-5	CASKTSGSHETQYF	TGTGCCAGCAAGACTAGCGGGAGTCACGAGACCCAGTACTTC
NA	NA	TRBV11-3	TRBJ2-2	CASSLNTGELFF	TGTGCCAGCAGCTTGAACACCGGGGAGCTGTTTTTT
once	NA	TRBV7-9	TRBJ1-2	CASSFGKRAGYTF	TGTGCCAGCAGCTTTGGGAAGAGGGCCGGCTACACCTTC
NA	TRBD1	TRBV5-4	TRBJ2-6	CASRLPGQGLSGANVLTF	TGTGCCAGCAGACTCCCGGGACAGGGGCTGTCTGGGGCCAACGTCCTGACTTTC
NA	NA	TRBV29-1	TRBJ2-7	CSVEGTSAGSYEQYF	TGCAGCGTTGAAGGGACCTCAGCGGGTTCCTACGAGCAGTACTTC
NA	NA	TRBV6-4	TRBJ1-1	CASSVDPFMNTEAFF	TGTGCCAGCAGCGTGGACCCCTTCATGAACACTGAAGCTTTCTTT
NA	NA	TRBV27	TRBJ2-2	CASRAQGYPGELFF	TGTGCCAGCAGGGCCCAGGGGTACCCCGGGGAGCTGTTTTTT
NA	TRBD2	TRBV29-1	TRBJ2-3	CSETAGGPVSDTQYF	TGCAGCGAGACAGCGGGAGGGCCTGTTTCAGATACGCAGTATTTT
few	NA	TRBV7-9	TRBJ1-1	CASSLQDLSTEAFF	TGTGCCAGCAGCTTACAGGACTTGAGCACTGAAGCTTTCTTT
NA	NA	TRBV19	TRBJ1-5	CASSISAGSNQPQHF	TGTGCCAGTAGTATTTCGGCCGGTAGCAATCAGCCCCAGCATTTT
NA	NA	TRBV2	TRBJ2-3	CASSEGGDTQYF	TGTGCCAGCAGTGAAGGGGGAGATACGCAGTATTTT
NA	NA	TRBV19	TRBJ2-1	CASKPPGVGYNEQFF	TGTGCCAGTAAACCACCGGGAGTGGGGTACAATGAGCAGTTCTTC
NA	NA	TRBV28	TRBJ2-7	CASSLEYDLYEQYF	TGTGCCAGCAGTCTCGAGTACGATCTCTACGAGCAGTACTTC
NA	NA	TRBV27	TRBJ2-5	CASSLRAGIETQYF	TGTGCCAGCAGCCTACGGGCAGGGATAGAGACCCAGTACTTC
NA	NA	TRBV6-1	TRBJ2-1	CASSESGHSYNEQFF	TGTGCCAGCAGTGAATCGGGCCACTCCTACAATGAGCAGTTCTTC
NA	NA	TRBV7-2	TRBJ2-7	CASSLIAISAQSSYEQYF	TGTGCCAGCAGCTTAATCGCAATCAGCGCCCAGAGCTCCTACGAGCAGTACTTC
NA	TRBD1	TRBV5-4	TRBJ1-1	CASSITGGNTEAFF	TGTGCCAGCAGCATAACAGGGGGTAACACTGAAGCTTTCTTT
NA	NA	TRBV18	TRBJ1-2	CASSPIKGNYGYTF	TGTGCCAGCTCACCAATTAAGGGGAACTATGGCTACACCTTC
NA	NA	TRBV4-1	TRBJ1-1	CASSQGGGNERAFF	TGCGCCAGCAGCCAAGGAGGGGGAAACGAGCGAGCTTTCTTT
NA	NA	TRBV18	TRBJ2-6	CASSPPGISGANVLTF	TGTGCCAGCTCACCACCGGGGATCTCTGGGGCCAACGTCCTGACTTTC
NA	TRBD1	TRBV5-6	TRBJ2-1	CASSSPNRGPYNEQFF	TGTGCCAGCAGCAGTCCCAACAGGGGCCCCTACAATGAGCAGTTCTTC
NA	NA	TRBV25-1	TRBJ2-5	CASSEIPIETQYF	TGTGCCAGCAGTGAAATCCCCATAGAGACCCAGTACTTC
NA	NA	TRBV27	TRBJ1-3	CASSFSSGSGNTIYF	TGTGCCAGCAGTTTCTCCAGCGGCTCTGGAAACACCATATATTTT
NA	TRBD2	TRBV10-3	TRBJ2-7	CAISDPGLAGGINYEQYF	TGTGCCATCAGTGACCCAGGACTAGCGGGAGGGATAAACTACGAGCAGTACTTC
NA	TRBD1	TRBV7-9	TRBJ2-1	CASSLRGKSNEQFF	TGTGCCAGCAGCCTCAGGGGGAAGAGCAATGAGCAGTTCTTC
NA	NA	TRBV19	TRBJ2-6	CASTSWLSGANVLTF	TGTGCCAGTACCAGCTGGCTCTCTGGGGCCAACGTCCTGACTTTC